One and the same sample provided the 5 T cell receptor beta chains below, sequenced in a study of Ad26.COV2.S vaccination and SARS-CoV-2 variants. This sample's treatment: some 20 received Ad26.COV2.S at low or high dose, single or two shots; several received placebo; per-sample allocation not given. Material that was analyzed had been drawn on day 63 after the first vaccine or placebo injection. TCRdb's copy holds only in-frame clones and misses some; the assay was immunoSEQ multiplex PCR. The table lists some 320,000 clones, roughly 84% of them singletons. Sequences were derived from peripheral blood, sampled in a trial of Ad26.COV2.S vaccine versus placebo. Every receptor here comes from a person between 18 and 59 years old who received the Ad26.COV2.S COVID-19 vaccine or a placebo.

The CDR3 bases are TGTGCCAGCAGTTCTCCTTTCCGCTACGAGCAGTACTTC. As protein: CASSSPFRYEQYF. The chain joins TRBV27 to TRBJ2-7, with no clear D. Between the trimmed V and J ends, which lost 4 bases and 3 bases, there was a span of 10 bases. CDR3 length equals 13 residues. Germline V gene lookup returns CDR1 MNHEY and CDR2 SMNVEV (reference sequence).

The chain is built from TRBV6-6 and TRBJ1-2, with D possibly matching TRBD1 (5 bases). The V end lost 4 bases, the J end lost 5 bases, and 17 bases lay between the germline ends. In germline, CDR1 is MNHNY, CDR2 SVGAGI (reference sequence). The CDR3 consists of 15 residues. The CDR3 protein is CASSSEATGHYGYTF. As DNA, the CDR3 is TGTGCCAGCAGTTCCGAGGCCACAGGACATTATGGCTACACCTTC.

The gene calls are TRBV7-2 and TRBJ2-3, with 11 bases aligning to TRBD2. The V gene's germline CDR1 is SGHTA and CDR2 FQGNSA. The CDR3 is 15 amino acids. V shed 5 bases, J shed 6 bases, and the junction held 7 bases outside the gene matches. As DNA, the CDR3 is TGTGCCAGCAGCCCAGCTAGCGGGGGGCGGGATACGCAGTATTTT. This encodes CASSPASGGRDTQYF.

This chain links TRBV9 with TRBJ2-1; 12 bases agree with TRBD2. CDR1 is SGDLS, CDR2 YYNGEE, per germline. The CDR3 length is 16 residues. The trim removed 4 bases at V and 5 bases at J, leaving 7 bases unmatched. CDR3 nucleotides: TGTGCCAGCAGCCCGCGGCTAGCGGGGGGGCACAATGAGCAGTTCTTC. Translation: CASSPRLAGGHNEQFF.

This chain uses TRBV12-3 or TRBV12-4 with TRBJ1-1; possible D gene TRBD1, 5 bases. The V gene lost 6 bases and the J gene lost 1 base, with 9 bases spanning the gap. The CDR3 has 13 residues. CDR3 in amino acids: CASSTTENTEAFF. The CDR3 nucleotides read TGTGCCAGCAGCACGACAGAGAACACTGAAGCTTTCTTT.